The rows below give T cell receptor beta chains drawn from one sample of a study of blood T cell repertoires in COVID-19. Assay used: immunoSEQ multiplex PCR; TCRdb lists only in-frame clones, some missing. The sample holds fewer than 200,000 clones, under 90% seen once. The source material was PBMCs or T cells enriched from blood (not recorded which). The receptors originated from a man aged 45 to 65 who had recovered from COVID-19. Each CDR3 is given with its conserved first and last residue. The order of the fields is J gene, D gene, clone size, V gene, CDR3 DNA, CDR3 protein. The D gene is left open where the match is weak. Clone size appears in some rows only: once, few, many, or a class for an expanded clone.

J gene: TRBJ1-5
D gene: .
clone size: .
V gene: TRBV10-3
CDR3 DNA: TGTGCCATCAGTGAGTCTGGGGGGGCCAATCAGCCCCAGCATTTT
CDR3 protein: CAISESGGANQPQHF

J gene: TRBJ1-1
D gene: TRBD1
clone size: .
V gene: TRBV30
CDR3 DNA: TGTGCCTGCCCACCGGGACAGGGGAAAATGTGGACTGAAGCTTTCTTT
CDR3 protein: CACPPGQGKMWTEAFF

J gene: TRBJ1-2
D gene: .
clone size: .
V gene: TRBV3-1/TRBV3-2
CDR3 DNA: TGTGCCAGCAGCCAAGATGGCACCCTCAACTATGGCTACACCTTC
CDR3 protein: CASSQDGTLNYGYTF

J gene: TRBJ1-2
D gene: .
clone size: .
V gene: TRBV12-3/TRBV12-4
CDR3 DNA: TGTGCCAGCAGTTCCGGACAGTACTATGGCTACACCTTC
CDR3 protein: CASSSGQYYGYTF

J gene: TRBJ2-1
D gene: TRBD2
clone size: .
V gene: TRBV5-1
CDR3 DNA: TGCGCCAGCAGCTTGGACGGGGGGGTCTCCTACAATGAGCAGTTCTTC
CDR3 protein: CASSLDGGVSYNEQFF

J gene: TRBJ2-3
D gene: TRBD2
clone size: once
V gene: TRBV7-2
CDR3 DNA: TGTGCCAGCAGCCCAGGGACTAGTGTTGTAGATACGCAGTATTTT
CDR3 protein: CASSPGTSVVDTQYF

J gene: TRBJ1-5
D gene: TRBD1
clone size: .
V gene: TRBV18
CDR3 DNA: TGTGCCAGCTCACCGGGACAGCATAGCAATCAGCCCCAGCATTTT
CDR3 protein: CASSPGQHSNQPQHF

J gene: TRBJ1-2
D gene: TRBD1
clone size: .
V gene: TRBV6-5
CDR3 DNA: TGTGCCAGCAGTCCGCCGACAGGGAGCTATGGCTACACCTTC
CDR3 protein: CASSPPTGSYGYTF

J gene: TRBJ2-2
D gene: .
clone size: few
V gene: TRBV6-2/TRBV6-3
CDR3 DNA: TGTGCCAGCAGTTACACAAACACCGGGGAGCTGTTTTTT
CDR3 protein: CASSYTNTGELFF

J gene: TRBJ1-4
D gene: .
clone size: .
V gene: TRBV7-9
CDR3 DNA: TGTGCCAGCAGCTTAGGGGCGGGAGAAAAACTGTTTTTT
CDR3 protein: CASSLGAGEKLFF

J gene: TRBJ1-1
D gene: .
clone size: .
V gene: TRBV7-2
CDR3 DNA: TGTGCCAGCAGCTTAGGCGGTACGGGGATTGAAGCTTTCTTT
CDR3 protein: CASSLGGTGIEAFF

J gene: TRBJ1-5
D gene: TRBD1
clone size: .
V gene: TRBV5-8
CDR3 DNA: TGTGCCAGCAGCCCCGGACAGGGGGTAAGTCAGCCCCAGCATTTT
CDR3 protein: CASSPGQGVSQPQHF

J gene: TRBJ2-7
D gene: TRBD1
clone size: .
V gene: TRBV6-5
CDR3 DNA: TGTGCCAGCACCCGACAGGGGTTTCCCTACGAGCAGTACTTC
CDR3 protein: CASTRQGFPYEQYF

J gene: TRBJ2-2
D gene: TRBD1
clone size: .
V gene: TRBV24-1
CDR3 DNA: TGTGCCACCAGTGATGCAGGACAGGGAGACAGCGGGGAGCTGTTTTTT
CDR3 protein: CATSDAGQGDSGELFF

J gene: TRBJ2-1
D gene: TRBD2
clone size: .
V gene: TRBV7-2
CDR3 DNA: TGTGCCAGCAGCTTCGGTAGCGGGGGGTCCTACAATGAGCAGTTCTTC
CDR3 protein: CASSFGSGGSYNEQFF

J gene: TRBJ2-1
D gene: .
clone size: once
V gene: TRBV18
CDR3 DNA: TGTGCCAGCACTTCGGAGCGCGCACCTACCTACAATGAGCAGTTCTTC
CDR3 protein: CASTSERAPTYNEQFF

J gene: TRBJ2-7
D gene: .
clone size: .
V gene: TRBV19
CDR3 DNA: TGTGCCAGTAGTATAGCCGGAGGGCTAAGCTCCTACGAGCAGTACTTC
CDR3 protein: CASSIAGGLSSYEQYF

J gene: TRBJ2-3
D gene: .
clone size: .
V gene: TRBV7-3
CDR3 DNA: TGTGCCAGCAGCATCTCTATAGAGGATACGCAGTATTTT
CDR3 protein: CASSISIEDTQYF

J gene: TRBJ2-1
D gene: .
clone size: .
V gene: TRBV11-2
CDR3 DNA: TGTGCCAGCAGCCTCAGTAATGAGCAGTTCTTC
CDR3 protein: CASSLSNEQFF

J gene: TRBJ1-4
D gene: .
clone size: .
V gene: TRBV11-2
CDR3 DNA: TGTGCCAGCAGCTTAGGGGCAGGGGTGGGGGAAAAACTGTTTTTT
CDR3 protein: CASSLGAGVGEKLFF

J gene: TRBJ2-2
D gene: TRBD2
clone size: .
V gene: TRBV7-3
CDR3 DNA: TGTGCCAGCAGCTTAAAGGCTAGCGGGGGTCTGAACACCGGGGAGCTGTTTTTT
CDR3 protein: CASSLKASGGLNTGELFF

J gene: TRBJ2-5
D gene: TRBD2
clone size: .
V gene: TRBV7-2
CDR3 DNA: TGTGCCAGCAGCAAGGGACTAGCGGGGGGTCAAGAGACCCAGTACTTC
CDR3 protein: CASSKGLAGGQETQYF

J gene: TRBJ2-7
D gene: TRBD2
clone size: .
V gene: TRBV18
CDR3 DNA: TGTGCCAGCTCACCAAGGACTAGCGTAGGAAGCGAGCAGTACTTC
CDR3 protein: CASSPRTSVGSEQYF

J gene: TRBJ1-4
D gene: TRBD1
clone size: .
V gene: TRBV5-5
CDR3 DNA: TGTGCCAGCAGTCAGGGGGCGAGTGATGAAAAACTGTTTTTT
CDR3 protein: CASSQGASDEKLFF